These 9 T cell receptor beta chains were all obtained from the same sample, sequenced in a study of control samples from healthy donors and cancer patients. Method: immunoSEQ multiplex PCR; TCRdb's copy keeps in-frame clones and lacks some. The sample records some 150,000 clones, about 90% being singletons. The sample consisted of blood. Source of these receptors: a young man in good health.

The CDR3 nucleotides are TGTGCCAGCAGCTTAAGAGGACAGGGGGGCTCCTACGAGCAGTACTTC. Translated: CASSLRGQGGSYEQYF. The chain links TRBV7-9 to TRBJ2-7, with 10 bases lining up with TRBD1. The germline V gene has CDR1 SEHNR and CDR2 FQNEAQ (reference sequence). With V trimmed by 2 bases and J by 0 bases, 4 bases remained unmatched. The CDR3 consists of 16 residues.

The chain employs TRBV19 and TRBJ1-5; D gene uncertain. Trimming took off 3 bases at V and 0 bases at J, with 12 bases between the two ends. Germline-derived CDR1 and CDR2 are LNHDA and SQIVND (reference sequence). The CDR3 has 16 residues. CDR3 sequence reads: CASSMSGGYSNQPQHF. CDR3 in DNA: TGTGCCAGTAGTATGAGCGGTGGATATAGCAATCAGCCCCAGCATTTT.

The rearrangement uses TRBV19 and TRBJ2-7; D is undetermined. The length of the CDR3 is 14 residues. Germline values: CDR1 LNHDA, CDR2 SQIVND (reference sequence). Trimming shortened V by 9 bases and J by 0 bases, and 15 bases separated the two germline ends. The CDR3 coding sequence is TGTGCCAGCCGTAAAGAGAGAAGCTCCTACGAGCAGTACTTC. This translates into CASRKERSSYEQYF.

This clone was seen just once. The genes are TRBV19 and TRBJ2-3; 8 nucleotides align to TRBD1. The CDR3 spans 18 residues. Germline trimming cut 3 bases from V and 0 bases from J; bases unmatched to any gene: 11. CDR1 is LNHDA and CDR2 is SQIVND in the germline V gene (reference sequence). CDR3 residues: CASSMDREVLLSTDTQYF. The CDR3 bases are TGTGCCAGTAGTATGGACAGGGAAGTGCTTCTCAGCACAGATACGCAGTATTTT.

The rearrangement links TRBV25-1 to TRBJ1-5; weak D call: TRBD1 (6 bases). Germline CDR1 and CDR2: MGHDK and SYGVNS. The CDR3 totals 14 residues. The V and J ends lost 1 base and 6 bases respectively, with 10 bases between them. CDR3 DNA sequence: TGTGCCAGCAGTGAATCTGGGGACATTCAGCCCCAGCATTTT. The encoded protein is CASSESGDIQPQHF.

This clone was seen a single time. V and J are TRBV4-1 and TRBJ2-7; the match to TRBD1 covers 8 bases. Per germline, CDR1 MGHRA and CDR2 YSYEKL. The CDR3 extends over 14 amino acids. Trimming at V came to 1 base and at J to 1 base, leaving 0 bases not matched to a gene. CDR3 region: CASSQGQGSYEQYF. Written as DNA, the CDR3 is TGCGCCAGCAGCCAAGGACAGGGGTCCTACGAGCAGTACTTC.

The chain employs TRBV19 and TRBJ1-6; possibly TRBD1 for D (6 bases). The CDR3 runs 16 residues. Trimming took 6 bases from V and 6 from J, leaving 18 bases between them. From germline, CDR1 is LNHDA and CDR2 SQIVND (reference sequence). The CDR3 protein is CASSPTPAGANSPLHF. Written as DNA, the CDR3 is TGTGCCAGTAGCCCAACCCCAGCAGGGGCTAATTCACCCCTCCACTTT.

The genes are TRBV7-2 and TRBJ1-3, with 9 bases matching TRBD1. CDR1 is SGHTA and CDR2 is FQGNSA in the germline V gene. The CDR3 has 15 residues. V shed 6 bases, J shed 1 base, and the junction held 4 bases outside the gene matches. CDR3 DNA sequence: TGTGCCAGCAGACCGGACAGGGGATCTGGAAACACCATATATTTT. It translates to CASRPDRGSGNTIYF.

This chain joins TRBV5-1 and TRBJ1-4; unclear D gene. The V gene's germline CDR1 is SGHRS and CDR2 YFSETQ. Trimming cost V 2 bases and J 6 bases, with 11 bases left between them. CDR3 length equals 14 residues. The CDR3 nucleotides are TGCGCCAGCAGCTTATTGTCCGGTGATGAAAAACTGTTTTTT. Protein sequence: CASSLLSGDEKLFF.